Below are 11 T cell receptor beta chains sequenced from a single sample in a study of T cell changes during pregnancy in multiple sclerosis. Repertoires were generated with immunoSEQ multiplex PCR, while TCRdb's copy carries only in-frame clones and drops some. The profile covers 50,000 to 70,000 clones, with roughly 90% appearing a single time and roughly 5.2% taken by the ten largest. This material consisted of CD8+ T cells from peripheral blood mononuclear cells, taken before pregnancy. These TCRs come from a female donor with multiple sclerosis, enrolled in a pregnancy study.

The chain carries TRBV27 and TRBJ1-2; possibly TRBD1 for D (5 bases). The CDR3 has 14 residues. Trimming took off 2 bases at V and 0 bases at J, with 7 bases between the two ends. Germline V lookup: CDR1 MNHEY, CDR2 SMNVEV (reference sequence). The CDR3: CASSLDSANYGYTF. Here the CDR3 DNA reads TGTGCCAGCAGTTTAGACAGCGCTAACTATGGCTACACCTTC.

This chain joins TRBV15 and TRBJ1-5; D gene uncertain. Germline V CDR1 and CDR2: LNHNV, YYDKDF (reference sequence). This CDR3 has 15 residues. V was clipped by 1 base and J by 3 bases, with 10 bases between them. CDR3 sequence: CATSRGEGFNQPQHF. The DNA for the CDR3 is TGTGCCACCAGCAGAGGCGAGGGTTTCAATCAGCCCCAGCATTTT.

The chain is built from TRBV9 and TRBJ2-2; 7 bases fit TRBD1. The CDR3 length is 16 residues. With 3 bases clipped from V and 4 bases from J, the junction kept 9 bases outside the gene matches. Germline CDR1 reads SGDLS; CDR2 reads YYNGEE. The CDR3 loop is CASSAAVGQSTGELFF. CDR3 nucleotide sequence: TGTGCCAGCAGCGCAGCCGTGGGACAGAGCACCGGGGAGCTGTTTTTT.

This clone appeared a single time. This sample includes further DNA sequences coding for the same CDR3. The chain employs TRBV13 and TRBJ2-7; D gene uncertain. The CDR3 is made up of 12 amino acids. Trimming stripped 0 bases from V and 3 bases from J, with 3 bases between. CDR1 is PRHDT, CDR2 FYEKMQ, per germline (reference sequence). The CDR3 nucleotides read TGTGCCAGCAGCTTAGGTCGCTACGAGCAGTACTTC. This gives the protein CASSLGRYEQYF.

This rearrangement joins TRBV14 to TRBJ1-5; possible D gene TRBD1, 5 bases. The CDR3 has 13 amino acids. Germline CDR1 SGHDN, CDR2 FVKESK. Trimming removed 4 bases from V and 6 bases from J, with 10 bases in between. The CDR3 loop reads CASSLGVTQPQHF. The DNA of the CDR3 is TGTGCCAGCAGCCTAGGGGTCACTCAGCCCCAGCATTTT.

The chain links TRBV13 to TRBJ2-7; 9 bases line up with TRBD2. From germline, CDR1 is PRHDT and CDR2 FYEKMQ (reference sequence). This CDR3 spans 18 amino acids. J was trimmed by 6 bases and V by 4 bases; bases with no gene match: 19. DNA of the CDR3: TGTGCCAGCAGCTCAGAGGACTCGACGGGACTAGCTTCTGGCGAGCAGTACTTC. Encoded protein: CASSSEDSTGLASGEQYF.

The V and J genes are TRBV18 and TRBJ1-1, with 7 bases fitting TRBD1. Germline V gene data show CDR1 as KGHSH and CDR2 as LQKENI. V shed 2 bases and J 1 base; nucleotides not matched to a gene: 13. CDR3 length equals 18 residues. CDR3 DNA sequence: TGTGCCAGCTCACCAAACTGGCGCGCGACAGGGAGGAACACTGAAGCTTTCTTT. Translating gives CASSPNWRATGRNTEAFF.

The chain recombines TRBV27 with TRBJ2-2; unclear D gene. The V gene's germline CDR1 is MNHEY and CDR2 SMNVEV (reference sequence). This CDR3 region has 13 residues. V lost 10 bases to trimming and J lost 1 base, with 10 bases between them. The CDR3 here is CATSTGNTGELFF. CDR3 nucleotides: TGTGCCACCTCGACTGGGAACACCGGGGAGCTGTTTTTT.

This rearrangement joins TRBV7-9 to TRBJ2-1; D gene uncertain. Germline values: CDR1 SEHNR, CDR2 FQNEAQ (reference sequence). V was pared by 1 base and J by 7 bases, with 20 bases between. CDR3 size: 17 residues. CDR3 region: CASSLDFSLWFGNEQFF. In DNA, the CDR3 is TGTGCCAGCAGCTTAGATTTTAGCTTGTGGTTTGGTAATGAGCAGTTCTTC. Complete variable domain (other parts from reference TRBV7-9 and TRBJ2-1): DTGVSQNPRHKITKRGQNVTFRCDPISEHNRLYWYRQTLGQGPEFLTYFQNEAQLEKSRLLSDRFSAERPKGSFSTLEIQRTEQGDSAMYLCASSLDFSLWFGNEQFFGPGTRLTVL.

This chain joins TRBV27 and TRBJ1-5, with 8 bases lining up with TRBD1. Trimming took 7 bases from V and 0 from J; bases not matched to a gene: 5. The CDR3 is 15 amino acids. From germline, CDR1 is MNHEY and CDR2 SMNVEV (reference sequence). Written as DNA, the CDR3 is TGTGCCAGCACCCACAGGGGGTATAGCAATCAGCCCCAGCATTTT. Translated: CASTHRGYSNQPQHF.

The rearrangement uses TRBV29-1 and TRBJ2-5, with 7 nucleotides matching TRBD2. V was clipped by 2 bases and J by 8 bases; unmatched bases: 5. This CDR3 has 12 residues. From germline, CDR1 is SQVTM and CDR2 ANQGSEA. The CDR3, as DNA: TGCAGCGTTGAAATCGGGGGGTTAACCCAGTACTTC. This encodes CSVEIGGLTQYF. The whole variable domain, remainder taken from reference TRBV29-1 and TRBJ2-5, is SAVISQKPSRDICQRGTSLTIQCQVDSQVTMMFWYRQQPGQSLTLIATANQGSEATYESGFVIDKFPISRPNLTFSTLTVSNMSPEDSSIYLCSVEIGGLTQYFGPGTRLLVL.